Each of the 17 T cell receptor beta chains below was sequenced from the same sample in a study of tumor T cells in aggressive B-cell lymphoma. Generated by immunoSEQ multiplex PCR, the TCRdb table keeps only in-frame clones and is missing some. The data show approximately 11,000 clones, nearly 95% seen once. Sequencing was carried out using tumor tissue. These TCRs come from an adult with diffuse large B cell lymphoma.

CDR3 DNA sequence: TGCGCCAGCAGCTCACGCGACGGACTAGCGGGAGTCGAGCAGTACTTC. It encodes CASSSRDGLAGVEQYF. The chain is built from TRBV5-1 and TRBJ2-7, with TRBD2 identical over 13 bases. Trimming at V came to 3 bases and at J to 6 bases, leaving 9 bases not matched to a gene. Germline CDR1 and CDR2: SGHRS and YFSETQ. This CDR3 has 16 amino acids.

The rearrangement uses TRBV27 and TRBJ2-1; 12 bases line up with TRBD2. Germline V CDR1 and CDR2: MNHEY, SMNVEV (reference sequence). V gave up 7 bases and J gave up 8 bases; unmatched junction bases: 12. This CDR3 region has 16 residues. CDR3 DNA: TGTGCCAGCACCCTCCGGGCTAGCGGGGGGGCCGATGAGCAGTTCTTC. Amino acids: CASTLRASGGADEQFF.

This clone was picked up a small number of times. Other DNA sequences in this sample translate to the same CDR3. The chain couples TRBV18 to TRBJ2-7; TRBD1 is a possible D gene (5 bases). Per the germline V gene, CDR1 is KGHSH and CDR2 is LQKENI. Trimming took 3 bases from V and 5 from J, leaving 17 bases between them. This CDR3 comprises 15 residues. CDR3 in amino acids: CASSPTRGSLHEQYF. The CDR3 DNA sequence: TGTGCCAGCTCACCTACAAGGGGTTCTCTGCACGAGCAGTACTTC.

The chain recombines TRBV28 with TRBJ1-5; 7 bases are a match to TRBD1. Losses at the gene ends were 6 bases for V and 10 bases for J; bases not matched to a gene: 12. The CDR3 is 14 amino acids. Germline V gene lookup returns CDR1 MDHEN and CDR2 SYDVKM. The DNA for the CDR3 is TGTGCCAGCAGACCGGGACAGTTTCGTCAACCCCAGCATTTT. Amino acids: CASRPGQFRQPQHF.

V gene TRBV2 combines with J gene TRBJ2-7; the D is unclear. The V gene's germline CDR1 is SNHLY and CDR2 FYNNEI. The CDR3 has 11 residues. V lost 8 bases and J 5 bases, leaving 10 bases between the germline ends. CDR3 DNA: TGTGCCAGCCTCACTTCTGACGAGCAGTACTTC. As protein: CASLTSDEQYF. The full variable domain, with the rest looked up from reference TRBV2 and TRBJ2-7, is EPEVTQTPSHQVTQMGQEVILRCVPISNHLYFYWYRQILGQKVEFLVSFYNNEISEKSEIFDDQFSVERPDGSNFTLKIRSTKLEDSAMYFCASLTSDEQYFGPGTRLTVT.

The chain uses TRBV5-1 and TRBJ2-1; 10 nucleotides line up with TRBD1. CDR1 is SGHRS and CDR2 is YFSETQ in the germline V gene. The CDR3 extends over 14 amino acids. With 7 bases clipped from V and 5 bases from J, the junction kept 6 bases outside the gene matches. CDR3 bases: TGCGCCAGCCGTGGACAGGGGGGAGACAATGAGCAGTTCTTC. Translation: CASRGQGGDNEQFF.

The chain combines TRBV6-1 with TRBJ2-1; tentatively, D is TRBD2 (5 bases). The CDR3 contains 13 residues. Germline assignment: CDR1 MNHNS and CDR2 SASEGT. V lost 6 bases to trimming and J lost 13 bases, with 19 bases between them. This CDR3 reads CASSVISGGSQFF. For the CDR3, the DNA is TGTGCCAGCAGCGTTATTAGTGGAGGATCTCAGTTCTTC.

V usage is TRBV5-1 and J usage is TRBJ2-2; 8 bases are a match to TRBD1. After removal of 6 bases from V and 3 bases from J, the junction contained 7 bases not matched to a gene. Germline CDR1 is SGHRS and CDR2 is YFSETQ. The CDR3 totals 15 residues. The CDR3 protein is CASTPQGAYTGELFF. CDR3 nucleotide sequence: TGCGCCAGCACTCCCCAGGGGGCTTACACCGGGGAGCTGTTTTTT.

The chain couples TRBV29-1 to TRBJ2-1; D call uncertain. Trimming took 4 bases from V and 5 from J, leaving 12 bases between them. Per germline, CDR1 SQVTM and CDR2 ANQGSEA. CDR3 length: 13 amino acids. CDR3 DNA: TGCAGCGTTGGATCCGGAGAGGACAATGAGCAGTTCTTC. Translation gives CSVGSGEDNEQFF.

Comment on this clone: Other DNA sequences in this sample translate to the same CDR3. The rearrangement uses TRBV4-2 and TRBJ2-1, with 14 bases aligning to TRBD2. Germline trimming cut 3 bases from V and 4 bases from J; bases unmatched to any gene: 5. This CDR3 is built from 17 residues. The germline V gene has CDR1 LGHNA and CDR2 YNFKEQ. The CDR3 coding sequence is TGTGCCAGCAGCCACGGGACTAGCGGGAGCTCTTACAATGAGCAGTTCTTC. This codes for CASSHGTSGSSYNEQFF.

The rearrangement joins TRBV6-1 to TRBJ1-2; D call uncertain. Germline loops: CDR1 MNHNS, CDR2 SASEGT. V was pared by 7 bases and J by 8 bases, with 11 bases between. The CDR3 covers 11 residues. CDR3 nucleotides: TGTGCCAGCACAGATTTAGCCGGCTACACCTTC. Amino acids: CASTDLAGYTF.

This chain links TRBV14 with TRBJ2-5; possible D gene TRBD2, 6 bases. V lost 3 bases to trimming and J lost 5 bases, with 13 bases between them. This CDR3 contains 14 residues. Germline V lookup: CDR1 SGHDN, CDR2 FVKESK. This CDR3 is CASSQGLEGETQYF. The CDR3 DNA reads TGTGCCAGCAGCCAGGGGTTGGAGGGGGAGACCCAGTACTTC.

The CDR3 region is CASSPRLAGAPETQYF. CDR3 DNA: TGTGCCAGCAGCCCCCGACTAGCGGGAGCGCCAGAGACCCAGTACTTC. The chain employs TRBV9 and TRBJ2-5; 12 bases line up with TRBD2. Germline CDR1 SGDLS, CDR2 YYNGEE. The CDR3 contains 16 residues. V shed 4 bases and J 4 bases; nucleotides not matched to a gene: 8.

The gene calls are TRBV5-1 and TRBJ1-1; D perhaps matches TRBD1 (5 bases). The V gene's germline CDR1 is SGHRS and CDR2 YFSETQ. The CDR3 totals 13 residues. The germline V and J ends were trimmed by 3 bases and 5 bases, with 11 bases remaining between them. The CDR3 DNA reads as TGCGCCAGCAGCTGGGAAGGGGATACTGAAGCTTTCTTT. Encoded protein: CASSWEGDTEAFF.

As DNA, the CDR3 is TGTGCCAGCAGCTCGGGGGACCTCAATCAGCCCCAGCATTTT. Translation gives CASSSGDLNQPQHF. V usage is TRBV9 and J usage is TRBJ1-5; D may be TRBD1 (5 bases). Trimming shortened V by 4 bases and J by 3 bases, and 11 bases separated the two germline ends. Germline V lookup: CDR1 SGDLS, CDR2 YYNGEE. This CDR3 spans 14 amino acids.

DNA for the CDR3: TGTGCCAGCAGTTACGGGACAGAGCAGTTCTTC. Its protein is CASSYGTEQFF. The chain couples TRBV6-5 to TRBJ2-1; tentatively, D is TRBD1 (6 bases). Germline V gene data show CDR1 as MNHEY and CDR2 as SVGAGI. Trimming removed 2 bases from V and 10 bases from J, with 6 bases in between. The CDR3 is 11 amino acids.

The chain uses TRBV7-9 and TRBJ1-3; TRBD1 agrees at 9 bases. Germline V CDR1 and CDR2: SEHNR, FQNEAQ (reference sequence). V was clipped by 4 bases and J by 2 bases; unmatched bases: 6. CDR3 length: 16 residues. The CDR3 sequence is CASSYGTGITGNTIYF. DNA of the CDR3: TGTGCCAGCAGCTATGGGACAGGGATTACTGGAAACACCATATATTTT.